The 20 T cell receptor beta chains reported below all come from one sample, sequenced in a study of T cells in localized non-small cell lung cancer. Using immunoSEQ multiplex PCR, the repertoire was profiled, and TCRdb retains in-frame clones only, with some absent. The data contain fewer than 25,000 clones, roughly 90% of them singletons. Material: PBMCs, obtained before any cancer treatment. All receptors come from a man between 40 and 69 years old with stage II lung adenocarcinoma.

The chain joins TRBV27 to TRBJ2-7; D remains ambiguous. This CDR3 contains 13 residues. The V gene's germline CDR1 is MNHEY and CDR2 SMNVEV (reference sequence). V was cut by 3 bases and J by 1 base, with 7 bases left in between. The CDR3 DNA is TGTGCCAGCAGTTTTCGGAGATCCTACGAGCAGTACTTC. It translates to CASSFRRSYEQYF.

The V gene is TRBV28, the J gene TRBJ2-2; 8 bases line up with TRBD1. The junction had 5 bases not matched to a gene; V was cut back by 4 bases and J by 4 bases. The length of the CDR3 is 15 residues. Germline-derived CDR1 and CDR2 are MDHEN and SYDVKM. CDR3 DNA: TGTGCCAGCAGTTCAGGGGGCGCAGGCACCGGGGAGCTGTTTTTT. Its protein product is CASSSGGAGTGELFF.

The rearrangement links TRBV27 to TRBJ2-7, with D unclear. In germline, CDR1 is MNHEY, CDR2 SMNVEV (reference sequence). The CDR3 runs 13 residues. Trimming took 0 bases from V and 2 from J, leaving 5 bases between them. CDR3: CASSLSTAYEQYF. The CDR3 coding sequence is TGTGCCAGCAGTTTATCCACTGCCTACGAGCAGTACTTC.

In this sample, this clone turned up a few times. The chain links TRBV5-1 to TRBJ2-7; no clear D. V was pared by 0 bases and J by 2 bases, with 9 bases between. From germline, CDR1 is SGHRS and CDR2 YFSETQ. The CDR3 contains 14 residues. The DNA of the CDR3 is TGCGCCAGCAGCTTGGGGTCAGAGCCCTACGAGCAGTACTTC. It codes for CASSLGSEPYEQYF.

This chain uses TRBV5-1 with TRBJ2-7; TRBD2 matches 9 bases. The length of the CDR3 is 13 residues. Germline V gene data show CDR1 as SGHRS and CDR2 as YFSETQ. Germline trimming cut 3 bases from V and 11 bases from J; bases unmatched to any gene: 9. CDR3 sequence: CASSSRVAGVKYF. The CDR3 coding sequence is TGCGCCAGCAGCTCCCGAGTAGCGGGAGTGAAGTACTTC.

The genes are TRBV19 and TRBJ1-5; possible D gene TRBD1, 5 bases. Trimming pared 8 bases from V and 0 bases from J, leaving 14 bases between. This CDR3 has 15 residues. CDR1 LNHDA and CDR2 SQIVND come from the germline V gene (reference sequence). The CDR3 reads CASVRDPASNQPQHF. The DNA of the CDR3 is TGTGCCAGTGTTCGGGACCCCGCTAGCAATCAGCCCCAGCATTTT.

The chain uses TRBV14 and TRBJ1-1, with a weak D call TRBD1 (5 bases). CDR3 length: 14 amino acids. Germline CDR1 and CDR2: SGHDN and FVKESK. The germline V and J ends were trimmed by 2 bases and 4 bases, with 11 bases remaining between them. The CDR3 reads CASSQHLTATEAFF. CDR3 DNA sequence: TGTGCCAGCAGCCAACACTTGACAGCCACTGAAGCTTTCTTT.

A single count supports this clone. The chain couples TRBV7-2 to TRBJ1-2; D ambiguous. CDR1 SGHTA and CDR2 FQGNSA come from the germline V gene. V lost 3 bases to trimming and J lost 6 bases, with 5 bases between them. This CDR3 has 11 residues. CDR3 sequence (DNA): TGTGCCAGCAGCTTCATTGATGGCTACACCTTC. Protein product: CASSFIDGYTF.

This chain links TRBV7-2 with TRBJ1-2; D is possibly TRBD1 (5 bases). CDR1 is SGHTA, CDR2 FQGNSA, per germline. The V gene lost 0 bases and the J gene lost 13 bases, with 12 bases spanning the gap. The CDR3 has 12 amino acids. CDR3 residues: CASSLARRDFTF. The CDR3 nucleotides are TGTGCCAGCAGCTTAGCGAGGAGGGACTTCACCTTC.

This clone has a handful of counts. This chain uses TRBV5-6 with TRBJ1-2; D unresolved. The CDR3 covers 16 residues. The ends were cut back, 0 bases at V and 2 bases at J, with 14 bases in the middle. Germline CDR1 reads SGHDT; CDR2 reads YYEEEE. CDR3 sequence (DNA): TGTGCCAGCAGCTTGGAAGGTCCCACCTCGAACTATGGCTACACCTTC. Encoded protein: CASSLEGPTSNYGYTF.

The chain employs TRBV11-3 and TRBJ2-3, with D possibly being TRBD2 (6 bases). Per the germline V gene, CDR1 is SGHNT and CDR2 is YENEEA. The ends were cut back, 8 bases at V and 2 bases at J, with 17 bases in the middle. The CDR3 has 15 residues. CDR3 nucleotides: TGTGCCAGCGATCCGGGACTGGAATACACAGATACGCAGTATTTT. It encodes CASDPGLEYTDTQYF.

The V gene is TRBV4-1, the J gene TRBJ2-2; D remains ambiguous. This CDR3 is 14 amino acids long. V was clipped by 0 bases and J by 4 bases, with 6 bases between them. Germline CDR1 and CDR2: MGHRA and YSYEKL. CDR3 sequence reads: CASSQDQFTGELFF. The CDR3 DNA reads TGCGCCAGCAGCCAAGATCAATTCACCGGGGAGCTGTTTTTT.

The chain employs TRBV2 and TRBJ2-7; a weak D match, TRBD2 (6 bases). This CDR3 is 10 amino acids long. Germline V gene sequence: CDR1 SNHLY, CDR2 FYNNEI. Deletions cut 6 bases from V and 7 bases from J, with 7 bases between. DNA for the CDR3: TGTGCCAGCAGGGAGGGGGAGCAGTACTTC. Translated: CASREGEQYF.

The rearrangement joins TRBV4-1 to TRBJ2-7; 8 bases line up with TRBD1. The CDR3 extends over 17 amino acids. With 1 base clipped from V and 5 bases from J, the junction kept 13 bases outside the gene matches. Germline loops: CDR1 MGHRA, CDR2 YSYEKL. In DNA, the CDR3 is TGCGCCAGCAGCCAAGCTCTCTCGAGGACAGGGAAGGACGAGCAGTACTTC. It yields the protein CASSQALSRTGKDEQYF.

The chain joins TRBV6-1 to TRBJ1-5; 9 bases are a match to TRBD1. CDR1 and CDR2 (germline): MNHNS, SASEGT. The CDR3 covers 14 residues. Unmatched junction bases numbered 5, after V lost 5 bases and J lost 6 bases. CDR3 in amino acids: CASSKQGAAQPQHF. In nucleotides, the CDR3 is TGTGCCAGCAGTAAACAGGGGGCGGCTCAGCCCCAGCATTTT.

V usage is TRBV5-8 and J usage is TRBJ1-2, with 8 bases matching TRBD1. CDR3 length equals 15 residues. From germline, CDR1 is SGHTS and CDR2 YDEGEE. Germline trimming cut 4 bases from V and 5 bases from J; bases unmatched to any gene: 10. DNA for the CDR3: TGTGCCAGCAGCCTAGGTGCAGGGGGCTTATATGGCTACACCTTC. Translating gives CASSLGAGGLYGYTF. The entire variable domain, with the rest obtained from reference TRBV5-8 and TRBJ1-2, is as follows: EAGVTQSPTHLIKTRGQQATLRCSPISGHTSVYWYQQALGLGLQFLLWYDEGEERNRGNFPPRFSGRQFPNYSSELNVNALELEDSALYLCASSLGAGGLYGYTFGSGTRLTVV.

This chain uses TRBV11-2 with TRBJ2-3, with 8 positions matching TRBD2. Unmatched junction bases numbered 6, after V lost 5 bases and J lost 5 bases. The CDR3 is made up of 14 amino acids. Germline lookup yields CDR1 SGHAT and CDR2 FQNNGV. CDR3 sequence: CASSQKAGVDTQYF. CDR3 nucleotides: TGTGCCAGCAGCCAAAAAGCGGGAGTAGATACGCAGTATTTT.

The V gene is TRBV27, the J gene TRBJ2-5; 7 bases agree with TRBD2. The V segment lost 4 bases and the J segment 6 bases; nucleotides outside the gene matches: 8. CDR3 size: 14 residues. CDR1 is MNHEY and CDR2 is SMNVEV in the germline V gene (reference sequence). For the CDR3, the DNA is TGTGCCAGCAGTTCCGGGACTATTCAACAGACCCAGTACTTC. Translating gives CASSSGTIQQTQYF.

V usage is TRBV11-2 and J usage is TRBJ2-5; TRBD2 agrees at 9 bases. V trimming: 4 bases; J trimming: 3 bases; junction bases outside the gene matches: 6. CDR1 is SGHAT and CDR2 is FQNNGV in the germline V gene. CDR3 size: 15 residues. The CDR3 region is CASSSATSGKETQYF. CDR3 nucleotide sequence: TGTGCCAGCAGCTCCGCGACTAGCGGAAAAGAGACCCAGTACTTC. Looking up the rest from reference TRBV11-2 and TRBJ2-5 gives the full variable domain: EAGVAQSPRYKIIEKRQSVAFWCNPISGHATLYWYQQILGQGPKLLIQFQNNGVVDDSQLPKDRFSAERLKGVDSTLKIQPAKLEDSAVYLCASSSATSGKETQYFGPGTRLLVL.

The rearrangement links TRBV7-9 to TRBJ2-5; D unclear. V dropped 2 bases and J dropped 4 bases, with 14 bases sitting between them. The CDR3 extends over 15 amino acids. CDR1 SEHNR and CDR2 FQNEAQ come from the germline V gene (reference sequence). The CDR3 protein is CASSLLSAALETQYF. In DNA form, the CDR3 reads TGTGCCAGCAGCTTACTGTCCGCGGCCCTAGAGACCCAGTACTTC.